Listed below are T cell receptor beta chains from one sample, sequenced in a study of blood T cells in healthy people across ages. Using its own MiXCR run on the 5' RACE reads, TCRdb lists one record per CDR3 protein. There are 1.4 million to 1.5 million distinct CDR3 sequences in the sample; around 39% occur only once, and approximately 7.9% lies in the top ten. The sequenced material came from blood. These receptors all stem from a woman in her late teens or twenties in good health. CDR3s include the opening cysteine and the closing phenylalanine or tryptophan. The order of the fields is V gene, clone size, D gene, J gene, CDR3 DNA, CDR3 protein. A D gene is named only where the DNA matches it firmly. Only some rows state a clone size, as once, few, many or a class for expanded clones.

v_gene: TRBV5-1
abundance: many
d_gene: NA
j_gene: TRBJ2-1
CDR3nt: TGCGCCAGCAGCTTGGCCCGAGGCAATGAGCAGTTCTTC
CDR3aa: CASSLARGNEQFF

v_gene: TRBV4-1
abundance: NA
d_gene: TRBD2
j_gene: TRBJ2-3
CDR3nt: TGCGCCAGCAGCCAAGTGTCCGGACGGGGTACTAGCGGTAGCCTCACAGATACGCAGTATTTT
CDR3aa: CASSQVSGRGTSGSLTDTQYF

v_gene: TRBV20-1
abundance: few
d_gene: TRBD2
j_gene: TRBJ2-5
CDR3nt: TGCAGTGGGTCTAGCGGGGGCGGTGAGACCCAGTACTTC
CDR3aa: CSGSSGGGETQYF

v_gene: TRBV7-9
abundance: few
d_gene: NA
j_gene: TRBJ2-3
CDR3nt: TGTGCCAGCAGCCCATTCGGGGCCGTGGGAGATACGCAGTATTTT
CDR3aa: CASSPFGAVGDTQYF

v_gene: TRBV3-1
abundance: few
d_gene: NA
j_gene: TRBJ1-2
CDR3nt: TGTGCCAGCAGCCCGACGGCGGGCCCCAACTATGGCTACACCTTC
CDR3aa: CASSPTAGPNYGYTF

v_gene: TRBV12-5
abundance: NA
d_gene: TRBD1
j_gene: TRBJ2-1
CDR3nt: TGTGCTAGTGGTACTCCACAGGGGTACAATGAGCAGTTATTC
CDR3aa: CASGTPQGYNEQLF

v_gene: TRBV7-6
abundance: many
d_gene: NA
j_gene: TRBJ2-4
CDR3nt: TGTGCCAGCAGCCCCAGGGCGCATCAAAACATTCAGTACTTC
CDR3aa: CASSPRAHQNIQYF

v_gene: TRBV6-2/TRBV6-3
abundance: NA
d_gene: TRBD2
j_gene: TRBJ2-3
CDR3nt: TGTGCCAGCAGCTCTCCGGGACTAGCGGGAGGAGATACGCAGTATTTT
CDR3aa: CASSSPGLAGGDTQYF

v_gene: TRBV12-3/TRBV12-4
abundance: few
d_gene: NA
j_gene: TRBJ2-7
CDR3nt: TGTGCCAGCAGCCCGACCGACGGTCTCTCCTACGAGCAGTACTTC
CDR3aa: CASSPTDGLSYEQYF

v_gene: TRBV6-1
abundance: few
d_gene: TRBD2
j_gene: TRBJ2-1
CDR3nt: TGTGCCAGCAGTGAGGGACTAGCGGGAGGGCCGTACAATGAGCAGTTCTTC
CDR3aa: CASSEGLAGGPYNEQFF

v_gene: TRBV20-1
abundance: few
d_gene: NA
j_gene: TRBJ2-7
CDR3nt: TGCAGTGCTCCGCCTGGGGACGGTTTGGGTGAGCAGTACTTC
CDR3aa: CSAPPGDGLGEQYF

v_gene: TRBV6-5
abundance: NA
d_gene: TRBD1
j_gene: TRBJ1-1
CDR3nt: TGTGCCAGCAGGTGGGACAGGAGGACTGAAGCTTTCTTT
CDR3aa: CASRWDRRTEAFF

v_gene: TRBV29-1
abundance: few
d_gene: NA
j_gene: TRBJ2-3
CDR3nt: TGCAGCGTTGAAAACAGCGGCACAGATACGCAGTATTTT
CDR3aa: CSVENSGTDTQYF

v_gene: TRBV3-1
abundance: once
d_gene: TRBD2
j_gene: TRBJ2-5
CDR3nt: TGTGCCAGCAGCCCGGGGGGGGGTGCGAACAATGAGCAGTACTTC
CDR3aa: CASSPGGGANNEQYF

v_gene: TRBV27
abundance: few
d_gene: TRBD2
j_gene: TRBJ2-1
CDR3nt: TGTGCCAGCAGCACCGGGACTAGGATCGATGAGCAGTTCTTC
CDR3aa: CASSTGTRIDEQFF

v_gene: TRBV10-3
abundance: NA
d_gene: NA
j_gene: TRBJ1-1
CDR3nt: TGTGCCATCAGTGAGCCCTCCACTGAAGCTTTCTTT
CDR3aa: CAISEPSTEAFF

v_gene: TRBV4-2
abundance: NA
d_gene: TRBD1
j_gene: TRBJ1-3
CDR3nt: TGTGCCAGCAGTCCCGGACAGGACCCAAACACCATATATTTT
CDR3aa: CASSPGQDPNTIYF

v_gene: TRBV25-1
abundance: NA
d_gene: NA
j_gene: TRBJ1-1
CDR3nt: TGTGCCAGCAGTGAATTAACCTTCGGGATGAACTCTGAAGCTTTCTTT
CDR3aa: CASSELTFGMNSEAFF

v_gene: TRBV5-6
abundance: NA
d_gene: NA
j_gene: TRBJ1-2
CDR3nt: TGTGCCAGCAGCCCACCTATAAGTTCCGGGACGGATATCTATGGCTACACCTTC
CDR3aa: CASSPPISSGTDIYGYTF

v_gene: TRBV18
abundance: few
d_gene: TRBD2
j_gene: TRBJ2-7
CDR3nt: TGTGCCAGCTCCCGTATGGCGGGGGGCCTGTCCTACGAGCAGTACTTC
CDR3aa: CASSRMAGGLSYEQYF

v_gene: TRBV6-5
abundance: NA
d_gene: NA
j_gene: TRBJ2-3
CDR3nt: TGTGCCAGCAGTTACGGAAGAGCAGATACGCAGTATTTT
CDR3aa: CASSYGRADTQYF

v_gene: TRBV20-1
abundance: NA
d_gene: NA
j_gene: TRBJ2-1
CDR3nt: TGCAGTGTACGGGGGGCGTACAATGAGCAGTTCTTC
CDR3aa: CSVRGAYNEQFF

v_gene: TRBV10-2
abundance: few
d_gene: TRBD2
j_gene: TRBJ2-3
CDR3nt: TGCGCCAGCAGTGAGTCATCGGCTAGCGGGGGAGATACGCAGTATTTT
CDR3aa: CASSESSASGGDTQYF

v_gene: TRBV28
abundance: NA
d_gene: NA
j_gene: TRBJ1-5
CDR3nt: TGTGCCAGCAGTCAAGGGGTGTATCAGCCCCAGCATTTT
CDR3aa: CASSQGVYQPQHF

v_gene: TRBV28
abundance: few
d_gene: NA
j_gene: TRBJ2-7
CDR3nt: TGTGCCAGCAGCCGCACTCCCCCTCGATGGACAGTCTACGAGCAGTACTTC
CDR3aa: CASSRTPPRWTVYEQYF

v_gene: TRBV20-1
abundance: NA
d_gene: TRBD2
j_gene: TRBJ2-7
CDR3nt: TGCAGTGCTATCCGCGGGGGTTCCTCCTACGAGCAGTACTTC
CDR3aa: CSAIRGGSSYEQYF

v_gene: TRBV12-3/TRBV12-4
abundance: NA
d_gene: NA
j_gene: TRBJ2-7
CDR3nt: TGTGCCAGCAGTTTTGCAGGGATAGAGCAGTACTTC
CDR3aa: CASSFAGIEQYF

v_gene: TRBV10-3
abundance: NA
d_gene: NA
j_gene: TRBJ2-7
CDR3nt: TGTGCCATCAGTGTCGGCCAGGGCGTCGGCGAGCAGTACTTC
CDR3aa: CAISVGQGVGEQYF

v_gene: TRBV4-1
abundance: NA
d_gene: NA
j_gene: TRBJ2-7
CDR3nt: TGCGCCAGCAGCCAAGATACTAGGGACCTCGAGCAGTACTTC
CDR3aa: CASSQDTRDLEQYF

v_gene: TRBV20-1
abundance: NA
d_gene: TRBD1
j_gene: TRBJ2-7
CDR3nt: TGCAGTGCCCCTAGGACAGGGGGAGGCAACGAGCAGTACTTC
CDR3aa: CSAPRTGGGNEQYF

v_gene: TRBV6-5
abundance: once
d_gene: NA
j_gene: TRBJ2-7
CDR3nt: TGTGCCAGCAGTACTTTCTCGGGGAAGGACTCTCCCTACGAGCAGTACTTC
CDR3aa: CASSTFSGKDSPYEQYF

v_gene: TRBV4-1
abundance: few
d_gene: NA
j_gene: TRBJ2-5
CDR3nt: TGCGCCAGCAGCCAAGCCCTACTAGGGCAAGAGACCCAGTACTTC
CDR3aa: CASSQALLGQETQYF

v_gene: TRBV2
abundance: once
d_gene: NA
j_gene: TRBJ2-1
CDR3nt: TGTGCCAGCAGTGAAGGTTGGGAGGATGAGCAGTTCTTC
CDR3aa: CASSEGWEDEQFF

v_gene: TRBV10-3
abundance: NA
d_gene: NA
j_gene: TRBJ1-4
CDR3nt: TGTGCCATCAACTCGGCAGGGTTGGAGGAAAAACTGTTTTTT
CDR3aa: CAINSAGLEEKLFF

v_gene: TRBV7-6
abundance: NA
d_gene: NA
j_gene: TRBJ2-6
CDR3nt: TGTGCCAGCAGCTCTGCCGGGACAGTCAAAGGGGGGACCAACGTCCTGACTTTC
CDR3aa: CASSSAGTVKGGTNVLTF

v_gene: TRBV10-3
abundance: NA
d_gene: NA
j_gene: TRBJ2-1
CDR3nt: TGTGCCATCAGTGATTCCGACCGGACACAGCAGTTCTTC
CDR3aa: CAISDSDRTQQFF

v_gene: TRBV5-1
abundance: few
d_gene: NA
j_gene: TRBJ2-3
CDR3nt: TGCGCCAGCAGTCCGCGTGCGGGCGGCAAAACAGATACGCAGTATTTT
CDR3aa: CASSPRAGGKTDTQYF

v_gene: TRBV30
abundance: NA
d_gene: TRBD1
j_gene: TRBJ1-2
CDR3nt: TGTGCCTGGAGTGTACAGGGGTCCTATGGCTACACCTTC
CDR3aa: CAWSVQGSYGYTF

v_gene: TRBV7-2
abundance: NA
d_gene: NA
j_gene: TRBJ2-2
CDR3nt: TGTGCCAGCAGCTGGGTCGGCGGGACCGGGGAGCTGTTTTTT
CDR3aa: CASSWVGGTGELFF

v_gene: TRBV7-2
abundance: NA
d_gene: NA
j_gene: TRBJ2-7
CDR3nt: TGTGCCAGCAGCCGCTTGACCCACGAGCAGTACTTC
CDR3aa: CASSRLTHEQYF

v_gene: TRBV5-1
abundance: few
d_gene: NA
j_gene: TRBJ2-5
CDR3nt: TGCGCCAGCAGCGTCCTAGGGGGGGAGGAGCAGTACTTC
CDR3aa: CASSVLGGEEQYF

v_gene: TRBV27
abundance: few
d_gene: NA
j_gene: TRBJ2-5
CDR3nt: TGTGCCAGCACCTCTCGGGCGGGTGGTGGTACGACCCAGTACTTC
CDR3aa: CASTSRAGGGTTQYF

v_gene: TRBV6-1
abundance: once
d_gene: NA
j_gene: TRBJ2-7
CDR3nt: TGTGCCAGCGGCAGGGTCTCTTGCGAGCAGTACTTC
CDR3aa: CASGRVSCEQYF

v_gene: TRBV20-1
abundance: NA
d_gene: NA
j_gene: TRBJ1-2
CDR3nt: TGCAGTGCACAGTTCCCCCACTTAGCTAACTATGGCTACACCTTC
CDR3aa: CSAQFPHLANYGYTF

v_gene: TRBV12-3/TRBV12-4
abundance: NA
d_gene: TRBD2
j_gene: TRBJ2-2
CDR3nt: TGTGCCAGCAGTTTTTCGGCGGGGGCGAACACCGGGGAGCTGTTTTTT
CDR3aa: CASSFSAGANTGELFF

v_gene: TRBV14
abundance: NA
d_gene: TRBD2
j_gene: TRBJ2-1
CDR3nt: TGTGCCAGCAGCCTATCCGGACTAGCGGGAGGGAGAAATGAGCAGTTCTTC
CDR3aa: CASSLSGLAGGRNEQFF

v_gene: TRBV5-1
abundance: few
d_gene: NA
j_gene: TRBJ2-7
CDR3nt: TGCGCCAGCAGCCTATGGGACTTAACTTACGAGCAGTACTTC
CDR3aa: CASSLWDLTYEQYF

v_gene: TRBV7-2
abundance: NA
d_gene: TRBD2
j_gene: TRBJ2-5
CDR3nt: TGTGCCAGCAGCTTAGCTAGCGGGGGTTGGGAGACCCAGTACTTC
CDR3aa: CASSLASGGWETQYF

v_gene: TRBV20-1
abundance: NA
d_gene: TRBD1
j_gene: TRBJ2-1
CDR3nt: TGCAGTGCAGCAGGGACAGGATCCTACAATGAGCAGTTCTTC
CDR3aa: CSAAGTGSYNEQFF